The 3 T cell receptor beta chains in this list originate from one sample, sequenced in a study of CD8+ T cells in alopecia areata. Extracted from the samples, RNA was reverse transcribed into cDNA to serve as the sequencing template. Repertoires were generated with immunoSEQ multiplex PCR, while TCRdb's copy carries only in-frame clones and drops some. The data contain more than 95,000 clones, 35% to 40% of them singletons. The sequenced sample was CD4+ T cells sorted from blood. All receptors come from a human donor with alopecia areata.

The chain joins TRBV7-8 to TRBJ1-1; D might be TRBD1 (5 bases). This CDR3 is built from 13 residues. The V and J ends lost 0 bases and 4 bases respectively, with 6 bases between them. The germline gives CDR1 SGHVS, CDR2 FQNEAQ. CDR3 sequence (DNA): TGTGCCAGCAGCTTAGCAGGGGTCACTGAAGCTTTCTTT. Translated, it gives CASSLAGVTEAFF. Supplemented by reference TRBV7-8 and TRBJ1-1, the full variable domain reads GAGVSQSPRYKVAKRGQDVALRCDPISGHVSLFWYQQALGQGPEFLTYFQNEAQLDKSGLPSDRFFAERPEGSVSTLKIQRTQQEDSAVYLCASSLAGVTEAFFGQGTRLTVV.

This clone was recorded a few times. The CDR3 bases are TGTGCCAGCAGTTATATAGCGGGAGATCACGAGCAGTACTTC. Translating gives CASSYIAGDHEQYF. The V and J genes are TRBV6-5 and TRBJ2-7; 9 bases map to TRBD2. CDR1 is MNHEY and CDR2 is SVGAGI in the germline V gene. V lost 3 bases to trimming and J lost 5 bases; unmatched junction nucleotides: 5. The length of the CDR3 is 14 residues.

This sequence joins TRBV5-1 and TRBJ1-1; D not resolved. The V end lost 0 bases, the J end lost 3 bases, and 6 bases lay between the germline ends. Germline V CDR1 and CDR2: SGHRS, YFSETQ. The length of the CDR3 is 13 residues. Here the CDR3 reads CASSLARYTEAFF. CDR3 nucleotide sequence: TGCGCCAGCAGCTTGGCCCGTTACACTGAAGCTTTCTTT.